The T cell receptor beta chain under discussion was sequenced for a study of post-analysis software for immune sequencing data. Looking at the study overall: Recorded disease courses covered relapsing-remitting, secondary progressive and progressive-relapsing multiple sclerosis. Some patients had no subtype annotation.

A word on this clonotype: What it binds is unknown.

Unique molecular identifiers had been added to the TCR beta cDNA libraries. From roughly 1 to 10 million T cells, 550,000 or so cDNA molecules were obtained. MiXCR, applied by TCRdb to the PCR reads, yields one record per CDR3 protein. The sample includes 750,000 to 950,000 distinct CDR3 sequences, about half of them seen just once. Trimming removed 7 bases at V and 8 bases at J, with 15 bases between. Germline V gives CDR1 KGHSH, CDR2 LQKENI. The CDR3 sequence is 13 residues long. Study-wide points: Significantly lower normalized Chao1 diversity was found in patients with multiple sclerosis relative to controls. Five or six TRBV segments appeared more often in patients than in controls, and TRBV5-6, TRBV5-1 and TRBV20-1 were among these. Strong co-clustering by F measure linked samples that shared a preparation batch.

The rearrangement joins TRBV18 to TRBJ2-1; possibly TRBD2 for D (7 bases). Input material: blood. This clonotype originated in a girl aged 10 to 17 with multiple sclerosis. The chain's CDR3 is CASFGGTSDEQFF. The CDR3 bases are TGTGCCAGCTTCGGGGGGACAAGCGATGAGCAGTTCTTC.